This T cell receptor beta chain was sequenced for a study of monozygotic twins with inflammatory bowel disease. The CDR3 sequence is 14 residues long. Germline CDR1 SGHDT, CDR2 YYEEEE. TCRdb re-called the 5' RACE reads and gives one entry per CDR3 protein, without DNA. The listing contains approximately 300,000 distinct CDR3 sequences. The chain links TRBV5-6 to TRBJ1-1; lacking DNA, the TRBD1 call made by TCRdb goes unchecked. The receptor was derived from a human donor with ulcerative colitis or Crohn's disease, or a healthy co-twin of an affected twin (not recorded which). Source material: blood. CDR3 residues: CASSFGDGNTEAFF.